This is a list of T cell receptor beta chains from one sample in a study of blood T cell repertoires in COVID-19. Clones were sequenced by immunoSEQ multiplex PCR, and TCRdb holds only the in-frame ones, with some missing. Of almost 85,000 clones in the sample, approximately 90% were seen once. The source material was PBMCs or T cells enriched from blood (not recorded which). The receptors come from a woman aged 45-60 years with acute COVID-19. Both conserved end residues are part of each CDR3. The size field is filled for only some rows; it gives once, few, many or a size class.

abundance | j_gene | v_gene | CDR3aa
NA | TRBJ2-2 | TRBV19 | CASSIDRSGARVSGELFF
NA | TRBJ2-1 | TRBV19 | CASKRSGDSYNEQFF
NA | TRBJ2-1 | TRBV11-2 | CASSSADRGSSGRYNEQFF
NA | TRBJ2-2 | TRBV6-6 | CASNPRRDTGELFF
NA | TRBJ2-1 | TRBV6-5 | CASSYGTSGTNEQFF
once | TRBJ1-5 | TRBV2 | CASKDRAGFDQPQHF
once | TRBJ1-4 | TRBV7-2 | CASSLLGQGSEKLFF
few | TRBJ1-5 | TRBV30 | CAWGRGGINQPQHF
NA | TRBJ2-1 | TRBV18 | CASSLGQAGGGSYNEQFF
NA | TRBJ1-2 | TRBV3-1/TRBV3-2 | CASSPQGVYGYTF
few | TRBJ2-7 | TRBV7-9 | CASSLGTSGPYEQYF
NA | TRBJ1-5 | TRBV27 | CASSSAGVGQPQHF
once | TRBJ1-2 | TRBV9 | CASSVLGQGYGYTF
NA | TRBJ2-7 | TRBV27 | CASSSSGSEQYF
NA | TRBJ2-7 | TRBV24-1 | CATSDLNRDGTYEQYF
NA | TRBJ2-7 | TRBV10-3 | CAISDREDAYEQYF
NA | TRBJ2-5 | TRBV5-4 | CASSLDFGGETQYF
NA | TRBJ2-3 | TRBV7-9 | CASSRGDPYGTDTQYF
NA | TRBJ2-3 | TRBV10-1 | CASTASGIGTGLTDTQYF
NA | TRBJ2-6 | TRBV18 | CASSPTLAVGTGANVLTF
once | TRBJ2-7 | TRBV7-6 | CASSSTSGTGNYEQYF
NA | TRBJ1-3 | TRBV10-3 | CAIDPTGGSGNTIYF
NA | TRBJ2-7 | TRBV30 | CAWSRAGAREQYF
NA | TRBJ2-7 | TRBV30 | CAWRENYEQYF
NA | TRBJ2-1 | TRBV19 | CASSTLTSGSRNEQFF
NA | TRBJ1-2 | TRBV9 | CASSARQGVNYGYTF
NA | TRBJ1-2 | TRBV5-4 | CASSFDKSTNYGYTF
NA | TRBJ1-1 | TRBV15 | CATSPTGVEAFF
NA | TRBJ2-5 | TRBV5-1 | CASSQGLAGDPQYF
NA | TRBJ2-7 | TRBV27 | CASSLLLAGGPGYEQYF
NA | TRBJ2-5 | TRBV7-3 | CASSLNGGGQETQYF
NA | TRBJ1-1 | TRBV5-4 | CASSPRDRGNTEAFF
NA | TRBJ1-4 | TRBV6-4 | CASSVSGLSGEKLFF
NA | TRBJ1-4 | TRBV19 | CASSIGTANEKLFF
NA | TRBJ1-5 | TRBV6-1 | CASSEQGRNQPQHF
NA | TRBJ1-5 | TRBV28 | CASSDRTLNQPQHF
NA | TRBJ2-1 | TRBV7-3 | CASSLRTSGVNEQFF
NA | TRBJ1-1 | TRBV27 | CASSPRRGWGAFF
once | TRBJ2-1 | TRBV5-4 | CALSSYNEQFF
NA | TRBJ1-2 | TRBV18 | CASSRQGQGAGGYTF
NA | TRBJ2-3 | TRBV11-2 | CASSVRDNPTDTQYF
few | TRBJ2-5 | TRBV28 | CASSLWDRTETQYF
few | TRBJ1-1 | TRBV3-1/TRBV3-2 | CASSQRPGDTEAFF
NA | TRBJ2-3 | TRBV7-9 | CASSLSSGSTDTQYF